This T cell receptor (beta chain) was sequenced in a study of regulatory T cells in long-lasting Graves disease. Study-wide points: Thyroid tissue went unexamined; only peripheral blood was analyzed.

Trimming left V 5 bases short and J 2 bases short, with 13 bases between. CDR3 length equals 14 residues. This clonotype was counted ten times or more. Its antigen is as yet unknown. The TCR beta library used iRepertoire HTBI primers with Arm-PCR amplification of CDR3. TCRdb reprocessed the multiplex PCR reads via MiXCR and lists one record per CDR3 protein. This table has hundreds of thousands of distinct CDR3 sequences, 13% appearing once. Time point given: newly diagnosed GD, antithyroid drugs for less than 3 months. Scientists built the TCR library using RNA that was extracted from PBMCs. This sample also belongs to another study, concerning T cells in Graves' hyperthyroidism and ophthalmopathy. That work states: Carried out on the TCR CDR3, a first-round RT-PCR used the HTBI primer set.

This sample comprised peripheral blood mononuclear cells (PBMCs), obtained at new diagnosis, from a patient treated with antithyroid drugs. The chain joins TRBV12-3 or TRBV12-4 to TRBJ2-7; D is unclear. This TCR was recovered from a man younger than 45 with Graves disease. CDR3 DNA sequence: TGTGCCAGCAGTGACAACGACGGACCCTACGAGCAGTACTTC. Encoded protein: CASSDNDGPYEQYF.